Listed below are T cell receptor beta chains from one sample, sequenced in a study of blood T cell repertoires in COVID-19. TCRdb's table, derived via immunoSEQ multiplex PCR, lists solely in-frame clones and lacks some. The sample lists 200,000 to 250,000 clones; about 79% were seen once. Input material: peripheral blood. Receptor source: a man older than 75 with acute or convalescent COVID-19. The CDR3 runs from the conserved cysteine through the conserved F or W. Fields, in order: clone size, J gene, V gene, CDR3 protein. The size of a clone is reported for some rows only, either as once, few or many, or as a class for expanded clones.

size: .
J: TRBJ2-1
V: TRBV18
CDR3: CASSPGLAGVSEQFF

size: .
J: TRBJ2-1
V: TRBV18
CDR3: CASSPQGQYNEQFF

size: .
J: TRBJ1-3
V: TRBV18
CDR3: CASSSGQVGNTIYF

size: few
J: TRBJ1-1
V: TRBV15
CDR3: CATSRDPGVRTEAFF

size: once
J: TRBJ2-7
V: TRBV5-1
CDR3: CASSPRLAGGPLRYYEQYF

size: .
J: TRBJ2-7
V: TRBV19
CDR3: CASSGTGLYEQYF

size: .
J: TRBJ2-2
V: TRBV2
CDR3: CASSPNQRGLNTGELFF

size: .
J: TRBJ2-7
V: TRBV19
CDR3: CASSMGQGPYEQYF

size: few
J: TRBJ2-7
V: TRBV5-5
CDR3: CASSLVGGPDYEQYF

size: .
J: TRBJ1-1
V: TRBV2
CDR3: CASSWPGSMNTEAFF

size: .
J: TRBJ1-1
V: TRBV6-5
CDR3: CASSTQVNTEAFF

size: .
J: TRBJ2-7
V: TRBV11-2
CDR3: CASSLRQGGANEQYF

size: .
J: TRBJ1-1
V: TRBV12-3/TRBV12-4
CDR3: CASSLPGLEAFF

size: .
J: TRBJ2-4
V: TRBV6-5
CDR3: CATRGEAKNIQYF

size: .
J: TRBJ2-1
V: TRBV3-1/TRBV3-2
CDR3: CASRVRGGGSSEQFF

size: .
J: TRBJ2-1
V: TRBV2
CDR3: CASRAHGREVANEQFF

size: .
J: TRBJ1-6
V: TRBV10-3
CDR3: CAISESQGRNSPLHF

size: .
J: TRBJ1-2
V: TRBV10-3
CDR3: CAIRPPGMAGGYTF

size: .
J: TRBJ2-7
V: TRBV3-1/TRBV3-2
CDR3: CAAGATHEQYF

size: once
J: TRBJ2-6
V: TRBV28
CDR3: CASSFLDRTSGANVLTF

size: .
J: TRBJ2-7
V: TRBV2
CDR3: CASRPDRGMSYEQYF

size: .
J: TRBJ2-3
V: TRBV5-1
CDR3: CASSFGLAGNTDTQYF

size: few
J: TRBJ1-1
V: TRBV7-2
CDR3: CASSAPGQGYEAFF

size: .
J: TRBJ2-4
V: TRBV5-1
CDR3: CASSLDDRGRWKNIQYF

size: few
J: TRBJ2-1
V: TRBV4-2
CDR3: CASSRGQGADNEQFF

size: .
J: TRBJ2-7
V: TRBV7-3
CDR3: CASSLTRLAGGPYEQYF

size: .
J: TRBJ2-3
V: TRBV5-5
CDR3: CASSLDRGLDTQYF

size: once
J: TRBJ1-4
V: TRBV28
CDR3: CASSPPGQGGVKLFF

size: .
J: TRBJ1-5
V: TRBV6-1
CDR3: CASSGGQGHSNQPQHF

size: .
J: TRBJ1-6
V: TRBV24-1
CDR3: CATSDGSYNSPLHF

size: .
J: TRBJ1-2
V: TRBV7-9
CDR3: CASNQGYDYGYTF

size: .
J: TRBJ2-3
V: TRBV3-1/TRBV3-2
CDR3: CASSQDPWTGWGDTQYF

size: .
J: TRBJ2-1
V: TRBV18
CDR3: CASSGQGDEQFF

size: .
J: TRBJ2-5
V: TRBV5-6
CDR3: CASSLGQGNQETQYF

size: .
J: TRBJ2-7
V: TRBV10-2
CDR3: CASSRAAYEQYF

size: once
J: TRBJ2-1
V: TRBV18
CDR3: CASSPGLAGSNEQFF

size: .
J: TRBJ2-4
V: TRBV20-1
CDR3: CSASVAGNLAKNIQYF

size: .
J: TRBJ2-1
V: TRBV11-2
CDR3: CASSLLTSGGYHNEQFF

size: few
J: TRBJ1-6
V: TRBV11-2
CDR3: CAILAGTADNSPLHF

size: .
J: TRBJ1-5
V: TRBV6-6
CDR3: CASSALRQYSNQPQHF

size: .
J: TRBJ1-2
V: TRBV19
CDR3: CASWKTGGNYGYTF

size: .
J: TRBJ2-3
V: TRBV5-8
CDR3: CASRPEGRGRLTDTQYF

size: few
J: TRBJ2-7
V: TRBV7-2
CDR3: CASSLRSDRYEQYF

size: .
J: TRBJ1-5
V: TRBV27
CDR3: CASSSGTGQFPQHF